This TCR beta chain was recovered during a study of OX40 agonist ivuxolimab in advanced cancers. Autoimmune disease history or systemic immunosuppression meant exclusion. Cycle 7 day 1, cycle 4 day 1, and baseline were the timepoints at which blood was sampled. Profiled with immunoSEQ multiplex PCR; TCRdb holds only in-frame clones, not every one. The table shows 55,000 to 70,000 clones, with around four fifths occurring only once. As concerns this clone: Its antigen is not identified.

The CDR3 is 14 amino acids. V was trimmed by 8 bases and J by 0 bases, leaving 11 bases between them. The germline CDR1 and CDR2 sequences are SGHNT and YENEEA. Study-wide findings and caveats: With doses of 0.1 to 3.0 mg/kg, CD4+ and CD8+ blood T cells had undergone clonal expansion by week 6. In the expanded peripheral T cells, antigen specificity was never determined.

The sequence was collected from an adult with an advanced solid tumor such as melanoma, head and neck, liver or kidney cancer. The source was CD4+ or CD8+ T cells sorted from blood, collected in a trial of the OX40 agonist ivuxolimab. This chain uses TRBV11-3 with TRBJ2-1; D unclear. The CDR3: CASATRSSYNEQFF. In DNA, the CDR3 is TGTGCCAGCGCTACACGGAGCTCCTACAATGAGCAGTTCTTC.